What follows are 19 T cell receptor beta chains derived from one specimen sequenced in a study of blood T cell repertoires in COVID-19. The table came from immunoSEQ multiplex PCR; TCRdb's copy has only in-frame clones and leaves some out. The sample holds some 120,000 clones; around 80% are singletons and the top ten take less than 2%. Sequences were obtained from peripheral blood. The receptors were sampled from a man in his 70s with acute or convalescent COVID-19.

The chain's CDR3 is CASSERAGFSYNSPLHF. Here the CDR3 DNA reads TGCGCCAGCAGTGAGAGGGCGGGCTTCTCCTATAATTCACCCCTCCACTTT. The chain carries TRBV10-2 and TRBJ1-6; D ambiguous. Germline V lookup: CDR1 WSHSY, CDR2 SAAADI. The CDR3 consists of 17 residues. Trimming cost V 2 bases and J 0 bases, with 11 bases left between them.

V gene TRBV9 combines with J gene TRBJ1-2; possible D gene TRBD1, 5 bases. CDR1 and CDR2 (germline): SGDLS, YYNGEE. CDR3 length: 12 amino acids. Trimming shortened V by 3 bases and J by 13 bases, and 16 bases separated the two germline ends. For the CDR3, the DNA is TGTGCCAGCAGCGGACCCGGGACTGTGGTCACCTTC. It is translated as CASSGPGTVVTF.

The genes are TRBV6-5 and TRBJ2-7, with TRBD1 matching 9 bases. This CDR3 region has 14 residues. Trimming took 5 bases from V and 5 from J; bases not matched to a gene: 7. Germline V gene lookup returns CDR1 MNHEY and CDR2 SVGAGI. The CDR3 DNA sequence: TGTGCCAGCAGTACGGGACAGGGCTTCCACGAGCAGTACTTC. This translates into CASSTGQGFHEQYF.

The chain employs TRBV29-1 and TRBJ1-1; the match to TRBD1 covers 9 bases. V shed 8 bases, J shed 6 bases, and the junction held 7 bases outside the gene matches. Germline values: CDR1 SQVTM, CDR2 ANQGSEA. The CDR3 extends over 12 amino acids. The CDR3 region has the DNA TGCAGCTCGGGACAGGGAAGGTCTGAAGCTTTCTTT. Translation: CSSGQGRSEAFF.

This chain connects TRBV5-6 to TRBJ1-2; 9 bases agree with TRBD1. The ends lost 4 bases at V and 0 bases at J; junction bases unmatched: 7. This CDR3 comprises 16 residues. Germline V lookup: CDR1 SGHDT, CDR2 YYEEEE. The CDR3 coding sequence is TGTGCCAGCAGCCGACAGGGGGTAGGGGCTAACTATGGCTACACCTTC. It translates to CASSRQGVGANYGYTF.

This clone is judged medium-sized. The J gene is TRBJ2-1, the V gene TRBV6-1; 11 bases are a match to TRBD2. The trim removed 4 bases at V and 0 bases at J, leaving 2 bases unmatched. This CDR3 is 16 amino acids long. CDR1 and CDR2 from the germline V gene are MNHNS and SASEGT. CDR3 sequence: CASSASGGSSYNEQFF. CDR3 nucleotide sequence: TGTGCCAGCAGTGCTAGCGGGGGGTCCTCCTACAATGAGCAGTTCTTC.

The rearrangement uses TRBV5-1 and TRBJ1-1; D perhaps matches TRBD1 (6 bases). Germline values: CDR1 SGHRS, CDR2 YFSETQ. The CDR3 has 15 amino acids. V dropped 3 bases and J dropped 4 bases, with 16 bases sitting between them. Here the CDR3 reads CASSSTGRFVTEAFF. The CDR3 region has the DNA TGCGCCAGCAGCTCTACAGGGAGATTTGTCACTGAAGCTTTCTTT.

A single count supports this clone. The chain uses TRBV5-4 and TRBJ2-1, with D possibly matching TRBD2 (7 bases). Trimming stripped 4 bases from V and 7 bases from J, with 15 bases between. Germline CDR1 is SGHNT and CDR2 is YYREEE (reference sequence). The CDR3 has 14 amino acids. The CDR3 region is CASSTPGGPNEQFF. DNA for the CDR3: TGTGCCAGCAGCACGCCCGGGGGGCCGAATGAGCAGTTCTTC.

V and J are TRBV14 and TRBJ2-1, with D perhaps matching TRBD2 (5 bases). Germline CDR1 is SGHDN and CDR2 is FVKESK. The CDR3 is made up of 14 amino acids. The ends were cut back, 1 base at V and 7 bases at J, with 11 bases in the middle. CDR3 nucleotides: TGTGCCAGCAGCCAAGCTAGCAGGCAGAATGAGCAGTTCTTC. Its translation: CASSQASRQNEQFF.

This chain joins TRBV2 and TRBJ2-7; TRBD2 aligns across 9 bases. The germline gives CDR1 SNHLY, CDR2 FYNNEI. With V trimmed by 10 bases and J by 3 bases, 13 bases remained unmatched. The CDR3 sequence is 15 residues long. The CDR3 loop reads CATRHSGGQRYEQYF. The CDR3 DNA is TGTGCCACCCGGCATAGCGGGGGCCAGCGCTACGAGCAGTACTTC. Filled out from reference TRBV2 and TRBJ2-7, the complete variable domain reads EPEVTQTPSHQVTQMGQEVILRCVPISNHLYFYWYRQILGQKVEFLVSFYNNEISEKSEIFDDQFSVERPDGSNFTLKIRSTKLEDSAMYFCATRHSGGQRYEQYFGPGTRLTVT.

The chain carries TRBV19 and TRBJ2-7; TRBD1 matches 7 bases. CDR1 and CDR2 from the germline V gene are LNHDA and SQIVND (reference sequence). Losses at the gene ends were 4 bases for V and 0 bases for J; bases not matched to a gene: 6. The CDR3 has 15 residues. The CDR3 reads CASSNSAGGSYEQYF. In DNA form, the CDR3 reads TGTGCCAGTAGTAATTCAGCAGGGGGCTCCTACGAGCAGTACTTC.

The chain is built from TRBV7-2 and TRBJ1-2; D remains unclear. The CDR3 consists of 13 residues. Trimming removed 3 bases from V and 1 base from J, with 6 bases in between. The germline CDR1 and CDR2 sequences are SGHTA and FQGNSA. CDR3 bases: TGTGCCAGCAGCTTTATTATTAACTATGGCTACACCTTC. This translates into CASSFIINYGYTF. Full variable domain (outside the CDR3, taken from reference TRBV7-2 and TRBJ1-2): GAGVSQSPSNKVTEKGKDVELRCDPISGHTALYWYRQSLGQGLEFLIYFQGNSAPDKSGLPSDRFSAERTGGSVSTLTIQRTQQEDSAVYLCASSFIINYGYTFGSGTRLTVV.

This clone was detected only a few times. The genes are TRBV7-3 and TRBJ2-7, with 8 positions matching TRBD1. After removal of 2 bases from V and 6 bases from J, the junction contained 3 bases not matched to a gene. Per the germline V gene, CDR1 is SGHTA and CDR2 is FQGTGA. The CDR3 runs to 13 residues. The CDR3 bases are TGTGCCAGCAGCTTAGGAACAGGGGGCGAGCAGTACTTC. This translates into CASSLGTGGEQYF.

The sample holds a few counts of this clone. J is TRBJ1-1 and V is TRBV5-1; 12 bases match TRBD1. J gave up 8 bases and V 4 bases, and 3 bases lay outside the gene matches. The CDR3 is made up of 13 amino acids. Per the germline V gene, CDR1 is SGHRS and CDR2 is YFSETQ. The CDR3 spells CASSGGTGGEAFF. CDR3 nucleotides: TGCGCCAGCAGCGGGGGGACAGGGGGCGAAGCTTTCTTT.

The chain links TRBV30 to TRBJ2-3, with D possibly matching TRBD2 (7 bases). Germline V gene data show CDR1 as GTSNPN and CDR2 as SVGIG (reference sequence). V dropped 0 bases and J dropped 6 bases, with 16 bases sitting between them. This CDR3 has 15 amino acids. This CDR3 is CAWSVGGGAGDTQYF. Here the CDR3 DNA reads TGTGCCTGGAGTGTAGGTGGGGGGGCAGGCGATACGCAGTATTTT.

V and J are TRBV6-6 and TRBJ1-6; 7 bases agree with TRBD1. J was trimmed by 6 bases and V by 5 bases; bases with no gene match: 7. The germline V gene has CDR1 MNHNY and CDR2 SVGAGI (reference sequence). The CDR3 is made up of 15 amino acids. CDR3 region: CASSPPRGANSPLHF. The CDR3 nucleotides read TGTGCCAGCAGTCCCCCCAGGGGGGCTAATTCACCCCTCCACTTT.

The chain recombines TRBV13 with TRBJ1-3; D is perhaps TRBD1 (5 bases). The CDR3 has 16 residues. V shed 1 base and J shed 3 bases, with 13 bases lying between them. Germline CDR1 is PRHDT and CDR2 is FYEKMQ (reference sequence). CDR3 in amino acids: CASSLVTVSDGNTIYF. The CDR3 region has the DNA TGTGCCAGCAGCTTAGTGACAGTCAGTGATGGAAACACCATATATTTT.

The chain joins TRBV3-1 (or the pseudogene TRBV3-2) to TRBJ1-1, with 7 bases fitting TRBD1. CDR1 and CDR2 from the germline V gene are LGHDT and YNNKEL (reference sequence). V trimming: 1 base; J trimming: 1 base; junction bases outside the gene matches: 9. The CDR3 sequence is 17 residues long. This chain's CDR3 is CASSQGFAGGGNTEAFF. For the CDR3, the DNA is TGTGCCAGCAGCCAAGGGTTCGCAGGGGGAGGGAACACTGAAGCTTTCTTT.

V and J are TRBV5-1 and TRBJ2-7; D is perhaps TRBD2 (5 bases). Looked up from germline, CDR1 is SGHRS and CDR2 is YFSETQ. This CDR3 has 15 amino acids. Trimming cost V 4 bases and J 0 bases, with 14 bases left between them. CDR3 in DNA: TGCGCCAGCAGCGCGACGGGTGGGAGCTCCTACGAGCAGTACTTC. Residues: CASSATGGSSYEQYF.